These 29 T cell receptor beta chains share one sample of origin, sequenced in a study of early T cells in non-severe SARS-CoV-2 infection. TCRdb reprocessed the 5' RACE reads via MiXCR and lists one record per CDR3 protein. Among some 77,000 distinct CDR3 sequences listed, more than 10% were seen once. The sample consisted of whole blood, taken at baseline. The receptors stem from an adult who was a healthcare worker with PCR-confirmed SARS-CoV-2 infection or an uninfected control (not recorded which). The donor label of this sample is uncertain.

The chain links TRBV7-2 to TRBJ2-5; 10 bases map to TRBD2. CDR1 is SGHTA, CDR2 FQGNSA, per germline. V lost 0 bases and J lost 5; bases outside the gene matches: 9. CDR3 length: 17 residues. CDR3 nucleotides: TGTGCCAGCAGCTTAGCAGTACTAGCGGGAATCAGGGAGACCCAGTACTTC. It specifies CASSLAVLAGIRETQYF.

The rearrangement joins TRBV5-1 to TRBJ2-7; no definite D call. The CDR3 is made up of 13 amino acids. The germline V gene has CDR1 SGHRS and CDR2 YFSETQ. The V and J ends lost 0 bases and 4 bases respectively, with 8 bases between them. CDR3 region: CASSLVASYEQYF. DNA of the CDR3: TGCGCCAGCAGCTTGGTGGCTTCATACGAGCAGTACTTC. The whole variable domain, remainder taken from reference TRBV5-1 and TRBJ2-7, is KAGVTQTPRYLIKTRGQQVTLSCSPISGHRSVSWYQQTPGQGLQFLFEYFSETQRNKGNFPGRFSGRQFSNSRSEMNVSTLELGDSALYLCASSLVASYEQYFGPGTRLTVT.

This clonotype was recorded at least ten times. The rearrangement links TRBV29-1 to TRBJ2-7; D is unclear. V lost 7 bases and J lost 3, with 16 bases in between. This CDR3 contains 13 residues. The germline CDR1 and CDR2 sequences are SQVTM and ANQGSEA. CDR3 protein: CSAEVPPGYEQYF. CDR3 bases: TGCAGCGCTGAGGTCCCTCCGGGCTACGAGCAGTACTTC.

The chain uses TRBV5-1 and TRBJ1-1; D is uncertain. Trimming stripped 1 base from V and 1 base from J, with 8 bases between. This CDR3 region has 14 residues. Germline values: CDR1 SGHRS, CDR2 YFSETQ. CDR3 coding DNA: TGCGCCAGCAGCTTGAGGCCGGAGAACACTGAAGCTTTCTTT. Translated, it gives CASSLRPENTEAFF.

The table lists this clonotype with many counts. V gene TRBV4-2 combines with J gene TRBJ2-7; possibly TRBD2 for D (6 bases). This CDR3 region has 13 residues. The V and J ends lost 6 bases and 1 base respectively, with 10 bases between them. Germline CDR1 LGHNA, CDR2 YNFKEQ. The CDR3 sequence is CASRPAGSYEQYF. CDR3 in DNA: TGTGCCAGCAGGCCCGCGGGGTCCTACGAGCAGTACTTC.

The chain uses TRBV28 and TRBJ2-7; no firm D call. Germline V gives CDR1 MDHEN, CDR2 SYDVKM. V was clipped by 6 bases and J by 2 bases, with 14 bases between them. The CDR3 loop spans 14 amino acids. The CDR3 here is CASSLPTTPYEQYF. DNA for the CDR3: TGTGCCAGCAGCCTCCCGACAACACCCTACGAGCAGTACTTC.

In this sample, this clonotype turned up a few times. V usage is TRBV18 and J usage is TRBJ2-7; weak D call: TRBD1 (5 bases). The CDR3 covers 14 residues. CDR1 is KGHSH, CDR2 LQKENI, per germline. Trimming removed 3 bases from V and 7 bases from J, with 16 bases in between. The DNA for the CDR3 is TGTGCCAGCTCACCCATGACAGCAGGCCGGGAGCAGTACTTC. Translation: CASSPMTAGREQYF.

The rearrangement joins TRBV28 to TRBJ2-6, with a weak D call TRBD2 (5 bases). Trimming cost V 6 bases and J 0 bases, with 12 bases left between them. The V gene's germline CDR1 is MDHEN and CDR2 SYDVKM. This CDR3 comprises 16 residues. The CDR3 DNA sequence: TGTGCCAGCAGAGCGGCGGCCTACTCTGGGGCCAACGTCCTGACTTTC. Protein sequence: CASRAAAYSGANVLTF.

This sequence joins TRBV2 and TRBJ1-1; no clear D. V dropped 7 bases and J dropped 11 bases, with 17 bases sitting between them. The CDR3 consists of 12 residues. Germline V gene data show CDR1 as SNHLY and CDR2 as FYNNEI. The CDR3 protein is CASIPKGMVAFF. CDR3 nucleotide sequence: TGTGCCAGCATACCTAAGGGAATGGTTGCTTTCTTT.

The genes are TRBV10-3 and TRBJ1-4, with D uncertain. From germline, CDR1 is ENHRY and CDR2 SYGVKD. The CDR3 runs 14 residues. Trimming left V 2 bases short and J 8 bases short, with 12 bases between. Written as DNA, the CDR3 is TGTGCCATCAGTGAGGATCGGGGTGGCGAAAAACTGTTTTTT. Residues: CAISEDRGGEKLFF.

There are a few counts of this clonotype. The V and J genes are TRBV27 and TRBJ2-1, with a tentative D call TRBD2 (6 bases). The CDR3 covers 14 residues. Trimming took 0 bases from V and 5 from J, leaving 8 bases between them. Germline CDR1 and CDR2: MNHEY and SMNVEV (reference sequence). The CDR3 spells CASSLSGRDNEQFF. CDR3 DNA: TGTGCCAGCAGTTTATCCGGGAGAGACAATGAGCAGTTCTTC.

CDR3 coding DNA: TGTGCCAGCTCGGCCGGGACAGATAATTCACCCCTCCACTTT. Protein product: CASSAGTDNSPLHF. V is TRBV18 and J is TRBJ1-6; 7 bases fit TRBD1. The CDR3 is made up of 14 amino acids. The germline gives CDR1 KGHSH, CDR2 LQKENI. J gave up 5 bases and V 6 bases, and 4 bases lay outside the gene matches.

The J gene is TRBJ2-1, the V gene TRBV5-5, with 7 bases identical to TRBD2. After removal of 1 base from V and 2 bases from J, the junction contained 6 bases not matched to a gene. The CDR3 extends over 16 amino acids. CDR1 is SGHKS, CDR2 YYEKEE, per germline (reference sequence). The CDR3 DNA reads TGTGCCAGCAGCTTGACGGGGGGAAAAGCCTACAATGAGCAGTTCTTC. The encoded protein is CASSLTGGKAYNEQFF. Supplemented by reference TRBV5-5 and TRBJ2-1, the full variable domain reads DAGVTQSPTHLIKTRGQQVTLRCSPISGHKSVSWYQQVLGQGPQFIFQYYEKEERGRGNFPDRFSARQFPNYSSELNVNALLLGDSALYLCASSLTGGKAYNEQFFGPGTRLTVL.

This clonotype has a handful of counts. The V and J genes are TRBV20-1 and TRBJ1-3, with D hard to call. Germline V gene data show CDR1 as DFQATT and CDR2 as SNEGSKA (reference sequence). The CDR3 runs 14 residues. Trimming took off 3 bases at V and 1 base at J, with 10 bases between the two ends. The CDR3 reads CSASERESGNTIYF. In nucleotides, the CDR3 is TGCAGTGCTAGTGAAAGGGAATCTGGAAACACCATATATTTT.

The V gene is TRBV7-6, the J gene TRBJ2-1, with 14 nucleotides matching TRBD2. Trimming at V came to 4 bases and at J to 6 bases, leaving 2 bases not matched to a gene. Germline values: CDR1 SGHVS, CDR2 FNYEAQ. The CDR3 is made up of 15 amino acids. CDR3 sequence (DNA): TGTGCCAGCAGCTACGGACTAGCGGGGGGCAATGAGCAGTTCTTC. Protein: CASSYGLAGGNEQFF.

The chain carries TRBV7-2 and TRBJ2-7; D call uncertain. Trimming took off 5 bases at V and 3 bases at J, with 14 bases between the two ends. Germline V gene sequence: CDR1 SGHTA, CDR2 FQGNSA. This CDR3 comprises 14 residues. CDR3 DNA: TGTGCCAGCAGCCCGGCAAATTGGGACTACGAGCAGTACTTC. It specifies CASSPANWDYEQYF.

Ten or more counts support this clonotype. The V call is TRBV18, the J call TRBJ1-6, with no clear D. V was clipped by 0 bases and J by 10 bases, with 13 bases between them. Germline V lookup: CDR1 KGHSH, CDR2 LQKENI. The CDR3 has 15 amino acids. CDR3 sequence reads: CASSPPNQANSPLHF. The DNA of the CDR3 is TGTGCCAGCTCACCACCGAATCAGGCTAACTCACCCCTCCACTTT.

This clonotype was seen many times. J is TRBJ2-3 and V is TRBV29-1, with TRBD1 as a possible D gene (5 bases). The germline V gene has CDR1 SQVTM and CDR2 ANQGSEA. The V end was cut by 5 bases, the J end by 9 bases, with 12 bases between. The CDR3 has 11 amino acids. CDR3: CSVPGQGTQYF. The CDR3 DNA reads TGCAGCGTTCCCGGGCAGGGCACGCAGTATTTT.

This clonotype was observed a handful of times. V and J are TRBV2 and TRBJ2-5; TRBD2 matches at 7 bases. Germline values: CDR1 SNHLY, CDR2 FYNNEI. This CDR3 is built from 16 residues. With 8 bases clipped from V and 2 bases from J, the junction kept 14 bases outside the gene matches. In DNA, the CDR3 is TGTGCCAGCCGCGAGGTACTAGCGCTAATTCAAGAGACCCAGTACTTC. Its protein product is CASREVLALIQETQYF.

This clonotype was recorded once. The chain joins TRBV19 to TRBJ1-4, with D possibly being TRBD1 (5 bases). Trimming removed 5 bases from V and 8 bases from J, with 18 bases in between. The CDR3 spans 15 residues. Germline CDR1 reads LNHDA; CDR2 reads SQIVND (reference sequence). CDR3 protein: CASSLSLGTYEKLFF. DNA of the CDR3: TGTGCCAGTAGTCTCTCCCTCGGGACGTACGAAAAACTGTTTTTT.

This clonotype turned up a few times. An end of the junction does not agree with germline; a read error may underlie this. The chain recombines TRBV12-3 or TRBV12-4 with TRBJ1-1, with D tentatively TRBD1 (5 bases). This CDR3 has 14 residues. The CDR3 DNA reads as TGTGCCAGCAGTGACCCCGGGACGCTACTCACTGGGGTCTTT. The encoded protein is CASSDPGTLLTGVF.

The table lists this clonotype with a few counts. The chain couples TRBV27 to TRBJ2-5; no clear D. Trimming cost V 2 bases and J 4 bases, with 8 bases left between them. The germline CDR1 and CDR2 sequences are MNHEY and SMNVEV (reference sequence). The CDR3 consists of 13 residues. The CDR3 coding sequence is TGTGCCAGCAGTTTAGCGGTGGTAGAGACCCAGTACTTC. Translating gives CASSLAVVETQYF.

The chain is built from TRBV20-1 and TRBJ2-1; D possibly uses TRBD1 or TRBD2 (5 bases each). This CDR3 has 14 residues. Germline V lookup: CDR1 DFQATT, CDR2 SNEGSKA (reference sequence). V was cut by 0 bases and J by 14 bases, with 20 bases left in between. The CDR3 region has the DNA TGCAGTGCTAGAGAATACCGGGGCCCCCGGGGAGAGTTCTTC. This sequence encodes CSAREYRGPRGEFF.

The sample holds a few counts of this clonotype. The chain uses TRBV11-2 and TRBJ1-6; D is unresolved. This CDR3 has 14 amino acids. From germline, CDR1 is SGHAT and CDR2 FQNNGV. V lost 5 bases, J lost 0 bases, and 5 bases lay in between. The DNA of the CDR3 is TGTGCCAGCAGCCTAGCCTCCTATAATTCACCCCTCCACTTT. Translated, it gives CASSLASYNSPLHF.

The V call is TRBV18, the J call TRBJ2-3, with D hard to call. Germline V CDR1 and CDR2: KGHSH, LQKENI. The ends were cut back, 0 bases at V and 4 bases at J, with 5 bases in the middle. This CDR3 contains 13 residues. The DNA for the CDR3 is TGTGCCAGCTCACCACCCACAGCAGATACGCAGTATTTT. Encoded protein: CASSPPTADTQYF.

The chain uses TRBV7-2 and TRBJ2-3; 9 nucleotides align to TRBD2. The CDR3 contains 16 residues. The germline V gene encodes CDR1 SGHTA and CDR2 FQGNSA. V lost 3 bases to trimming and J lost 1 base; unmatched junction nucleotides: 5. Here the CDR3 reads CASSFGAGGRTDTQYF. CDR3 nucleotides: TGTGCCAGCAGCTTCGGAGCGGGGGGTCGCACAGATACGCAGTATTTT.

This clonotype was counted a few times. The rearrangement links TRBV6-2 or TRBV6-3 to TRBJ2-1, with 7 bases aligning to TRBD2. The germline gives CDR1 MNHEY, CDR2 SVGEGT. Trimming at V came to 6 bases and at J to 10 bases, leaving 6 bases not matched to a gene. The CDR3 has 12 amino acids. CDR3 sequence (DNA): TGTGCCAGCAGCCTCTACGGGAGGGAGCAGTTCTTC. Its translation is CASSLYGREQFF.

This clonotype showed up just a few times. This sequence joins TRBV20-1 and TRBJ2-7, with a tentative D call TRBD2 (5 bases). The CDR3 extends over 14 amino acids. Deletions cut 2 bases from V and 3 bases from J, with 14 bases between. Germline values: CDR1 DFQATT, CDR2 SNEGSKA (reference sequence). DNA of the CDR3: TGCAGTGCTAGATTACTAGGATCCGTCTACGAGCAGTACTTC. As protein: CSARLLGSVYEQYF.

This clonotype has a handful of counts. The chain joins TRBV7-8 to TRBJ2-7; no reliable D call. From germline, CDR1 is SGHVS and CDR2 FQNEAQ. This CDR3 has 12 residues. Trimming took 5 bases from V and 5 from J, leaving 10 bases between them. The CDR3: CASSLARDEQYF. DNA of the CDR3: TGTGCCAGCAGCCTCGCTAGGGACGAGCAGTACTTC. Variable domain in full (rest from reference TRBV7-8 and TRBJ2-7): GAGVSQSPRYKVAKRGQDVALRCDPISGHVSLFWYQQALGQGPEFLTYFQNEAQLDKSGLPSDRFFAERPEGSVSTLKIQRTQQEDSAVYLCASSLARDEQYFGPGTRLTVT.